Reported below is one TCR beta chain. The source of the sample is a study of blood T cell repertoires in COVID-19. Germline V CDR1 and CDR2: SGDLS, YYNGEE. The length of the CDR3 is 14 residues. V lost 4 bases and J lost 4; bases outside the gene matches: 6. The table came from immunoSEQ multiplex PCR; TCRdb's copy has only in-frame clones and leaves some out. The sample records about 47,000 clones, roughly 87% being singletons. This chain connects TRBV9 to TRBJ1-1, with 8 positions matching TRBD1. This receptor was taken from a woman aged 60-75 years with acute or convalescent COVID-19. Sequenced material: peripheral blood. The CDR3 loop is CASSPLGQGTEAFF. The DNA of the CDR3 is TGTGCCAGCAGCCCCCTAGGACAGGGCACTGAAGCTTTCTTT.